This TCR beta chain comes out of a study of T cells in tumors after PD-1 blockade. Turning to the study itself: Excluded were patients with checkpoint blockade, immunosuppressants, or radiotherapy or other anti-cancer therapy within 4 weeks. Treatment was either pembrolizumab 200 mg every 3 weeks or cemiplimab 350 mg every 2 weeks.

CDR1 and CDR2 (germline): SGHRS, YFSETQ. Between the trimmed V and J ends, which lost 4 bases and 2 bases, there was a span of 10 bases. The CDR3 runs to 14 residues. Tumor or blood genomic DNA was sequenced, with inputs of about 550 ng to 6,004 ng. Profiled with immunoSEQ multiplex PCR; TCRdb holds only in-frame clones, not every one. The profile shows approximately 47,000 clones, 70% to 85% of them singletons. The chain uses TRBV5-1 and TRBJ1-3; D might be TRBD1 (6 bases). This receptor was taken from a human donor with advanced basal cell or squamous cell carcinoma (not recorded which). This specimen consisted of PBMCs, obtained before anti-PD-1 therapy. The CDR3 nucleotides read TGCGCCAGCAGCGTGGGGACAACTGGAAACACCATATATTTT. Protein product: CASSVGTTGNTIYF.